This T cell receptor (beta chain) came from a study of identical twins. Study results and limitations: A partial confounding effect on zero-insertion analyses could come from invariant MAIT and iNKT cells.

This clonotype was counted a few times. The antigen is unknown. Template switching introduced a universal primer site, and the cDNA bore unique molecular identifiers. TCRdb fed the 5' RACE reads into MiXCR, producing one record per CDR3 protein. The sample has hundreds of thousands of distinct CDR3 sequences; approximately 9% are singletons. CDR3 length: 12 residues. Trimming left V 2 bases short and J 3 bases short, with 6 bases between. Germline V gene sequence: CDR1 DFQATT, CDR2 SNEGSKA (reference sequence). The V gene is TRBV20-1, the J gene TRBJ2-3; D call uncertain. Sequencing was done on a sample of memory (CD45RO+) T cells sorted from blood. The clonotype originates from a woman between 18 and 29 years old in good health. In nucleotides, the CDR3 is TGCAGTGCTAGACAGCTGACAGATACGCAGTATTTT. Its translation: CSARQLTDTQYF.